This is a list of T cell receptor beta chains from one sample in a study of blood T cell repertoires in COVID-19. Sequencing was performed with immunoSEQ multiplex PCR; in TCRdb, only in-frame clones are kept and a portion is missing. The table includes about 190,000 clones, 70% to 85% detected once. The sequenced sample consisted of peripheral blood. These receptors were obtained from a woman aged 45-65 years with acute or convalescent COVID-19. Both conserved end residues are part of each CDR3. D genes are given only for firm matches. Clone sizes are given selectively: once, few, many, or a class where the clone is expanded.

v_gene	abundance	j_gene	d_gene	CDR3nt	CDR3aa
TRBV12-3/TRBV12-4	NA	TRBJ1-1	NA	TGTGCCAGCAGTTTAGACAAGAACACTGAAGCTTTCTTT	CASSLDKNTEAFF
TRBV2	NA	TRBJ2-7	NA	TGTGCCAGCAAAAAACAGTCCTACGAGCAGTACTTC	CASKKQSYEQYF
TRBV5-1	NA	TRBJ2-3	TRBD1	TGCGCCAGCAGCTTACATTCGGACAGGCCAGTAACAGATACGCAGTATTTT	CASSLHSDRPVTDTQYF
TRBV27	once	TRBJ2-3	NA	TGTGCCAGCAGCCTCTGTATTCCAGATACGCAGTATTTT	CASSLCIPDTQYF
TRBV6-5	NA	TRBJ1-3	TRBD1	TGTGCCAGCAGTTACGACAGGGGGACTGGAAACACCATATATTTT	CASSYDRGTGNTIYF
TRBV9	NA	TRBJ1-2	TRBD1	TGTGCCAGCAGCGTATCCGGGGAGACAGGGGGCCTTAACTATGGCTACACCTTC	CASSVSGETGGLNYGYTF
TRBV13	NA	TRBJ2-3	TRBD1	TGTGCCAGCAGCATCTCGGACAGGGGTACGCAGTATTTT	CASSISDRGTQYF
TRBV12-5	few	TRBJ2-7	NA	TGTGCTAGTGGTTTCGAGGGCGTTAGAGAGCAGTACTTC	CASGFEGVREQYF
TRBV19	NA	TRBJ1-1	NA	TGTGCCAGTAACCCCAGGTCCTACGTCTTGGGCACTGAAGCTTTCTTT	CASNPRSYVLGTEAFF
TRBV5-8	NA	TRBJ2-1	NA	TGTGCCAGCAGCTCTTACCGGGCTCTTAGGGGCAATGAGCAGTTCTTC	CASSSYRALRGNEQFF
TRBV27	NA	TRBJ2-1	TRBD1	TGTGCCAGCAGCCCCCGGGACAGGGGATCCAATGAGCAGTTCTTC	CASSPRDRGSNEQFF